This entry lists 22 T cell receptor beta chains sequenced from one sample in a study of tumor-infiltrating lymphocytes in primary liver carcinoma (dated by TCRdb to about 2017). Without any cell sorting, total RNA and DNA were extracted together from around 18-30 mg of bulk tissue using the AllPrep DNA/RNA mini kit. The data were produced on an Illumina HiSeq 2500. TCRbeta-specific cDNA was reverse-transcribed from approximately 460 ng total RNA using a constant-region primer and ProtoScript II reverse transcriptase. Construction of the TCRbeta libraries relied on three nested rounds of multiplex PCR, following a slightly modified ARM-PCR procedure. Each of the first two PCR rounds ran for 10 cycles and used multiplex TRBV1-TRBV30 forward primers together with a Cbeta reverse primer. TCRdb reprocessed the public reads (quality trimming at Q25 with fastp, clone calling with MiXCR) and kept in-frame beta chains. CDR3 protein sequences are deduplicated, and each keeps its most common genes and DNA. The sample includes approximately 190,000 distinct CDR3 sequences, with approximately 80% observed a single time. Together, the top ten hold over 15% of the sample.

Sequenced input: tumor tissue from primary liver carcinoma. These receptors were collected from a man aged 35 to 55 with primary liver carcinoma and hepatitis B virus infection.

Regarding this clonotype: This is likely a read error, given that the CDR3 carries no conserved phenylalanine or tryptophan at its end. In DNA, the CDR3 is TGTGCCAGCAGCTCATACCGGGACTCCTCCTACGTGCAGTACTCC. Protein sequence: CASSSYRDSSYVQYS. The gene calls are TRBV11-1 and TRBJ2-7; TRBD2 might be the D (6 bases). This CDR3 is built from 15 residues. CDR1 is SGHAT and CDR2 is FQDESV in the germline V gene (reference sequence).

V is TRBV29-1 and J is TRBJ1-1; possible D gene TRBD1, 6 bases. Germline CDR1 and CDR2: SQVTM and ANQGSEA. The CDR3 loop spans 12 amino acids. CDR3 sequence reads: CRVWTVMTEAFF. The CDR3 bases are TGCAGAGTGTGGACAGTCATGACTGAAGCTTTCTTT.

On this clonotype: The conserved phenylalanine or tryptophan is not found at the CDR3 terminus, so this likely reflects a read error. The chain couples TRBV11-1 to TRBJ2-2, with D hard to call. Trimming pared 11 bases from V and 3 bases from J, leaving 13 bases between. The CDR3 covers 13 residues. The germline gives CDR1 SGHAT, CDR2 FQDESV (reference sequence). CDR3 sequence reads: CACNFWDTGELFS. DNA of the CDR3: TGTGCCTGCAACTTTTGGGACACCGGGGAGCTGTTTTCT.

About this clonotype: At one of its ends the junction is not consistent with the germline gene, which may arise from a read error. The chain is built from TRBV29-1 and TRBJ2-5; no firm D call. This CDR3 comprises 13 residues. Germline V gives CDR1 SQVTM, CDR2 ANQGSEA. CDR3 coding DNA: TGCAGCGTTGAGGTCACCCAACAAGAGACCCACTATTTC. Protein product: CSVEVTQQETHYF.

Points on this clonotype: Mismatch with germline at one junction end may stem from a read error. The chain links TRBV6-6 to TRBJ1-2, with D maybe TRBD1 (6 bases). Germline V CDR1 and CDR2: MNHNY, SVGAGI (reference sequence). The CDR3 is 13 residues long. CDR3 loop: CDSRGRADYGYTF. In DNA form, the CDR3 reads TGTGACAGCAGGGGCAGGGCCGACTATGGTTACACCTTC.

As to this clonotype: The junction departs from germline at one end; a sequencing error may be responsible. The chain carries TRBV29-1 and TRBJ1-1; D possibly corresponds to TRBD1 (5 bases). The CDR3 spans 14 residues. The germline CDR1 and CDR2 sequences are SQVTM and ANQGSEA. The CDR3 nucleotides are TGCGGCGTCCACCAAGCTCAGGGAGATAGTGAAGCTTTCTTT. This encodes CGVHQAQGDSEAFF.

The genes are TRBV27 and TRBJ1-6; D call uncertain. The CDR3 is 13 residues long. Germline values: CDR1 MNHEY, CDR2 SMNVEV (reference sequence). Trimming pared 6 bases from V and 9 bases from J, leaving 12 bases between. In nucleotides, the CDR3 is TGTGCCAGCAGCGGACTGGATTGTTCACCCCTCCACTTT. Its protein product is CASSGLDCSPLHF.

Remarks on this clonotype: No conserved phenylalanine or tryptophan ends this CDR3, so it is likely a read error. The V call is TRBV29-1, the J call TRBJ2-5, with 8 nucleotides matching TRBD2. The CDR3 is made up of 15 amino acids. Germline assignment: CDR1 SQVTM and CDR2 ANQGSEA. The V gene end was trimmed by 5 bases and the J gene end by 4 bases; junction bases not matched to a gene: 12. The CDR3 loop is CSVRTSKSWAETQYL. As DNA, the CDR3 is TGCAGCGTTAGGACTAGCAAGAGTTGGGCAGAGACCCAGTACCTC.

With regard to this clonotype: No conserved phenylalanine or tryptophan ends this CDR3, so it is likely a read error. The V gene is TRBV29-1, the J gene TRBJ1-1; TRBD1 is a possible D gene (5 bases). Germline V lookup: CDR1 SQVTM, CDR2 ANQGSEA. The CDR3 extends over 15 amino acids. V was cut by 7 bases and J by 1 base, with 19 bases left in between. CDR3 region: CSGVQEGYQNTEAFI. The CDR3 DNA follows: TGCAGCGGGGTACAGGAGGGCTATCAGAACACTGAAGCTTTCATT.

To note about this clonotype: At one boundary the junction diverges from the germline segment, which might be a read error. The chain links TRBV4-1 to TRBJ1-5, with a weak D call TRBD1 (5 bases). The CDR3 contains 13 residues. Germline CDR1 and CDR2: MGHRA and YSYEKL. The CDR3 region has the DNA TGCGCCAGCAGCCGAGGACATAATCATCCCCAGCATTTC. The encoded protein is CASSRGHNHPQHF.

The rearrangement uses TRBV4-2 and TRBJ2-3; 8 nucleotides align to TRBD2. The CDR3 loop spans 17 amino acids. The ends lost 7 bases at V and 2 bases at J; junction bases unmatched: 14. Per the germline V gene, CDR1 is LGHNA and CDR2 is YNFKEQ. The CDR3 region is CASNKVDAGGSTDTQYF. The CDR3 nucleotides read TGTGCCAGCAACAAAGTCGATGCGGGAGGTTCCACAGATACGCAGTATTTT.

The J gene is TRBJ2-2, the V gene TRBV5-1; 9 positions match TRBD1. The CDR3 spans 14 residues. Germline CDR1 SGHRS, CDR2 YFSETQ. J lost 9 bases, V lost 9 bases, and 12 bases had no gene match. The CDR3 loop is CANTGGSRAWELFF. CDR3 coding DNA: TGCGCCAATACAGGGGGCTCAAGGGCCTGGGAGCTGTTTTTT.

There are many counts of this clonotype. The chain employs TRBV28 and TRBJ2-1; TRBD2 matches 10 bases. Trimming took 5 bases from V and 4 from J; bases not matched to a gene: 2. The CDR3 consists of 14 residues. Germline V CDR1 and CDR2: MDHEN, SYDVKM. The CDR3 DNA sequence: TGTGCCAGCAGTCCAGCGGGAGGGTACAATGAGCAGTTCTTC. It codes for CASSPAGGYNEQFF.

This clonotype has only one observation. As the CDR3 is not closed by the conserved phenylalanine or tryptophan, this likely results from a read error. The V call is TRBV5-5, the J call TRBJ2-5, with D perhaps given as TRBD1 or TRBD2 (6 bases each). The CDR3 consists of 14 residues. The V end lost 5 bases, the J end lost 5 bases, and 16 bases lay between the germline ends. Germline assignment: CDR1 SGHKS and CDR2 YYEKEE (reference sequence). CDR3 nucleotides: TGTGCCAGCAGATCGAAGACTAGGGGGGAGACCCAGTACTTA. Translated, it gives CASRSKTRGETQYL.

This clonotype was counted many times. CDR3 DNA sequence: TGCAGCGTTGTTGGTCAATCCAATCAGCCCCAGCATTTT. Translation: CSVVGQSNQPQHF. The rearrangement joins TRBV29-1 to TRBJ1-5; D not resolved. This CDR3 is built from 13 residues. CDR1 SQVTM and CDR2 ANQGSEA come from the germline V gene. Trimming shortened V by 4 bases and J by 3 bases, and 10 bases separated the two germline ends.

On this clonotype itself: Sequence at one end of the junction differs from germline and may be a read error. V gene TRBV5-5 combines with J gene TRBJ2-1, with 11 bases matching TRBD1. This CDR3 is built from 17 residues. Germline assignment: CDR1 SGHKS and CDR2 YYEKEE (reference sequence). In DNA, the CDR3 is TGTACCAGCAGCTTGGGAGAAGGACAGGGGGCCGTGAATGAGCAGTTCTTC. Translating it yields CTSSLGEGQGAVNEQFF.

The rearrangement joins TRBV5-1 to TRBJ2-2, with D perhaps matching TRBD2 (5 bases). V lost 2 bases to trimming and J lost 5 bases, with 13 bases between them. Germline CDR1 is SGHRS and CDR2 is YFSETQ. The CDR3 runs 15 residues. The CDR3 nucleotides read TGCGCCAGCAGCTTCGGGATTAGAAATACCGGGGAGCTGTTTTTT. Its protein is CASSFGIRNTGELFF.

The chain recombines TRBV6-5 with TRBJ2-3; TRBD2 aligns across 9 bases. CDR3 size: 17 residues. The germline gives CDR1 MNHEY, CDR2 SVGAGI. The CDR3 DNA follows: TGTGCGATCAGTTCACTCCCTCTAAGCGGGGGGACAGATACGCAGTATTTT. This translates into CAISSLPLSGGTDTQYF.

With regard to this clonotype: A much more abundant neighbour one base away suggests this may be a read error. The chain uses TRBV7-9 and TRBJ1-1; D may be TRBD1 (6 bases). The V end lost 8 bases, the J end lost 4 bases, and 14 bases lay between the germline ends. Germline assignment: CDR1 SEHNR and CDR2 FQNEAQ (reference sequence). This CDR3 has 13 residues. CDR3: CASCSGRGTEAFF. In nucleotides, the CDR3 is TGTGCCAGCTGCTCAGGCAGGGGCACTGAAGCTTTCTTT.

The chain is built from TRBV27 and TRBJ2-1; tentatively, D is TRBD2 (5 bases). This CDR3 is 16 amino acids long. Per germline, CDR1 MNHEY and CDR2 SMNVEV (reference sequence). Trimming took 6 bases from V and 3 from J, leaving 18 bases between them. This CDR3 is CASSLGWLAGYNEQFF. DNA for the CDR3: TGTGCCAGCAGCCTGGGATGGCTAGCAGGCTACAATGAGCAGTTCTTC.

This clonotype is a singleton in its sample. In nucleotides, the CDR3 is TGTGCCACGACTAGTAGGAGACCCAATGAGCACTACTTC. Its protein product is CATTSRRPNEHYF. J is TRBJ2-4 and V is TRBV5-4, with D possibly TRBD2 on 6 matching bases. With 9 bases removed from V and 16 bases from J, the gap between germline ends came to 26 bases. From germline, CDR1 is SGHNT and CDR2 YYREEE (reference sequence). This CDR3 has 13 amino acids.

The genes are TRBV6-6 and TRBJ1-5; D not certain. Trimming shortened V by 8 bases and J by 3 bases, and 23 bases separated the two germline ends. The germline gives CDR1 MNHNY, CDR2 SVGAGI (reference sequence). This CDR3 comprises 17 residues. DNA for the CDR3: TGTGCCAGCCAGCCCCACCTGGACGATCGCTCCAATCAGCCCCAGCATTTT. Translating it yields CASQPHLDDRSNQPQHF.